The 8 T cell receptor beta chains reported below all come from one sample, sequenced in a study of blood T cell repertoires in COVID-19. Using immunoSEQ multiplex PCR, the repertoire was profiled, and TCRdb retains in-frame clones only, with some absent. The data show some 250,000 clones, more than 75% seen once. Sequencing was performed on peripheral blood. The source of these receptors is a woman in her forties who had recovered from COVID-19.

This clone has a single count. This rearrangement joins TRBV12-3 or TRBV12-4 to TRBJ2-3; D unresolved. V was clipped by 3 bases and J by 4 bases, with 8 bases between them. The CDR3 sequence is 13 residues long. The CDR3 coding sequence is TGTGCCAGCAGTTTTGGTGGGCCAGATACGCAGTATTTT. This encodes CASSFGGPDTQYF.

J is TRBJ2-7 and V is TRBV24-1; 9 positions match TRBD1. J was trimmed by 12 bases and V by 5 bases; bases with no gene match: 7. Germline CDR1 KGHDR, CDR2 SFDVKD. This CDR3 has 12 residues. The CDR3 nucleotides read TGTGCCACCAGTGCCGGGGGGACAGGGCGGTACTTC. Its protein product is CATSAGGTGRYF.

This chain links TRBV27 with TRBJ2-1; D call uncertain. The CDR3 loop spans 14 amino acids. Trimming removed 2 bases at V and 2 bases at J, with 7 bases between. Germline V gene sequence: CDR1 MNHEY, CDR2 SMNVEV (reference sequence). In DNA form, the CDR3 reads TGTGCCAGCAGTTTAGGCCAGGCCTACAATGAGCAGTTCTTC. Protein product: CASSLGQAYNEQFF.

The chain has TRBV18 and TRBJ1-5; 8 nucleotides align to TRBD1. The CDR3 extends over 13 amino acids. V lost 6 bases, J lost 7 bases, and 5 bases stayed unmatched. The germline V gene has CDR1 KGHSH and CDR2 LQKENI. The CDR3 sequence is CASSRGLGQPQHF. In nucleotides, the CDR3 is TGTGCCAGCTCCAGGGGGCTGGGGCAGCCCCAGCATTTT.

V and J are TRBV10-3 and TRBJ1-1; the match to TRBD1 covers 10 bases. V shed 6 bases, J shed 3 bases, and the junction held 7 bases outside the gene matches. The CDR3 is 15 amino acids. Per germline, CDR1 ENHRY and CDR2 SYGVKD. Here the CDR3 reads CAIRPDRGTYTEAFF. The CDR3, as DNA: TGTGCCATCAGGCCGGACAGGGGGACGTACACTGAAGCTTTCTTT.

This chain connects TRBV7-9 to TRBJ2-5; D unclear. Per germline, CDR1 SEHNR and CDR2 FQNEAQ (reference sequence). CDR3 size: 14 residues. The V gene lost 0 bases and the J gene lost 2 bases, with 7 bases spanning the gap. The CDR3, as DNA: TGTGCCAGCAGCTTAGCGGCAGGTCAAGAGACCCAGTACTTC. Its protein is CASSLAAGQETQYF.

V usage is TRBV30 and J usage is TRBJ1-6, with D unresolved. This CDR3 contains 14 residues. V was trimmed by 1 base and J by 4 bases, leaving 8 bases between them. Looked up from germline, CDR1 is GTSNPN and CDR2 is SVGIG (reference sequence). Written as DNA, the CDR3 is TGTGCCTGGAGTGATGAGGGATATAATTCACCCCTCCACTTT. This sequence encodes CAWSDEGYNSPLHF.

This chain connects TRBV28 to TRBJ1-4, with 7 nucleotides matching TRBD1. J was trimmed by 8 bases and V by 3 bases; bases with no gene match: 6. The length of the CDR3 is 14 residues. Germline assignment: CDR1 MDHEN and CDR2 SYDVKM. In DNA form, the CDR3 reads TGTGCCAGCAGTTTGAATCAACAGGGGGAAAAACTGTTTTTT. This gives the protein CASSLNQQGEKLFF. Together with reference TRBV28 and TRBJ1-4, the CDR3 gives the full variable domain: DVKVTQSSRYLVKRTGEKVFLECVQDMDHENMFWYRQDPGLGLRLIYFSYDVKMKEKGDIPEGYSVSREKKERFSLILESASTNQTSMYLCASSLNQQGEKLFFGSGTQLSVL.